One and the same sample provided the 26 T cell receptor beta chains below, sequenced in a study of blood T cell repertoires in COVID-19. Sequenced by immunoSEQ multiplex PCR; TCRdb stores in-frame clones only, minus some. This sample has around 150,000 clones, with 65% to 85% found just once. Sequencing used peripheral blood. The receptors shown here come from a man between 25 and 39 years old with COVID-19, enrolled during active disease.

V usage is TRBV5-6 and J usage is TRBJ2-5, with a weak D call TRBD1 (6 bases). The CDR3 spans 14 residues. Germline assignment: CDR1 SGHDT and CDR2 YYEEEE. V was shortened by 4 bases and J by 5 bases, with 15 bases between the two germline ends. CDR3 nucleotide sequence: TGTGCCAGCAGCCTCACTCGGACAGCGGAGACCCAGTACTTC. Translating gives CASSLTRTAETQYF.

V gene TRBV11-2 combines with J gene TRBJ2-7; no clear D gene. The CDR3 consists of 13 residues. Trimming took 0 bases from V and 6 from J, leaving 9 bases between them. The germline gives CDR1 SGHAT, CDR2 FQNNGV. The CDR3 region is CASSLDATLEQYF. The CDR3 nucleotides are TGTGCCAGCAGCTTAGATGCGACACTCGAGCAGTACTTC.

This clone was counted between two and nine times. This chain joins TRBV9 and TRBJ2-7; 10 nucleotides agree with TRBD1. V lost 3 bases and J lost 4; bases outside the gene matches: 7. There are 15 residues in the CDR3. Germline V gene sequence: CDR1 SGDLS, CDR2 YYNGEE. The CDR3 loop is CASSEGGTGDYEQYF. For the CDR3, the DNA is TGTGCCAGCAGCGAGGGAGGGACAGGGGATTACGAGCAGTACTTC.

This chain joins TRBV6-5 and TRBJ2-2, with unresolved D. Germline loops: CDR1 MNHEY, CDR2 SVGAGI. V was shortened by 0 bases and J by 3 bases, with 5 bases between the two germline ends. This CDR3 is 14 amino acids long. The CDR3 here is CASSYSRDTGELFF. The CDR3 DNA is TGTGCCAGCAGTTACTCACGGGACACCGGGGAGCTGTTTTTT.

Only a few counts were recorded for this clone. The V and J genes are TRBV6-5 and TRBJ1-2; D remains ambiguous. From germline, CDR1 is MNHEY and CDR2 SVGAGI. The CDR3 has 13 residues. V lost 2 bases and J 2 bases, leaving 6 bases between the germline ends. This CDR3 reads CASSYQQNYGYTF. CDR3 DNA sequence: TGTGCCAGCAGTTACCAACAGAACTATGGCTACACCTTC.

The rearrangement uses TRBV7-2 and TRBJ2-5; D unresolved. V was pared by 5 bases and J by 1 base, with 8 bases between. The CDR3 extends over 13 amino acids. Germline CDR1 and CDR2: SGHTA and FQGNSA. CDR3 sequence: CASSLTIQETQYF. Here the CDR3 DNA reads TGTGCCAGCAGCCTAACGATCCAAGAGACCCAGTACTTC.

This clone was recorded only once. The identical CDR3 is also encoded by other nucleotide sequences in the sample. The rearrangement uses TRBV7-2 and TRBJ2-7; 15 bases map to TRBD2. Trimming at V came to 5 bases and at J to 6 bases, leaving 2 bases not matched to a gene. The CDR3 contains 14 residues. Germline values: CDR1 SGHTA, CDR2 FQGNSA. DNA of the CDR3: TGTGCCAGCAGCCGGGGACTAGCGGGAGGCGAGCAGTACTTC. Translating gives CASSRGLAGGEQYF.

This clone was seen only once. The chain links TRBV24-1 to TRBJ2-7, with D perhaps TRBD1 (5 bases). This CDR3 region has 15 residues. The V end was cut by 3 bases, the J end by 6 bases, with 17 bases between. Germline lookup yields CDR1 KGHDR and CDR2 SFDVKD. The CDR3 loop reads CATSDPHQGSREQYF. CDR3 nucleotides: TGTGCCACCAGTGATCCACACCAGGGTTCCCGCGAGCAGTACTTC.

V usage is TRBV11-3 and J usage is TRBJ1-2, with D possibly being TRBD1 (5 bases). Germline V gene lookup returns CDR1 SGHNT and CDR2 YENEEA. There are 16 residues in the CDR3. Between the trimmed V and J ends, which lost 4 bases and 5 bases, there was a span of 20 bases. The CDR3: CASSSPTAPALYGYTF. CDR3 DNA: TGTGCCAGCAGCTCCCCGACAGCACCAGCACTTTATGGCTACACCTTC.

The rearrangement joins TRBV11-3 to TRBJ2-1; TRBD2 matches at 13 bases. The length of the CDR3 is 17 residues. The V gene end was trimmed by 1 base and the J gene end by 7 bases; junction bases not matched to a gene: 7. Per the germline V gene, CDR1 is SGHNT and CDR2 is YENEEA. This CDR3 reads CASSLVGTSGTGNEQFF. CDR3 DNA: TGTGCCAGCAGCTTAGTAGGGACTAGCGGGACAGGGAATGAGCAGTTCTTC.

The V call is TRBV10-1, the J call TRBJ1-2, with 8 nucleotides matching TRBD1. V shed 6 bases and J 4 bases; nucleotides not matched to a gene: 4. Germline CDR1 WNHNN, CDR2 SYGVQD (reference sequence). The CDR3 totals 13 residues. The DNA of the CDR3 is TGCGCCAGCAGCAGGGGGCTCGGCTATGGCTACACCTTC. This codes for CASSRGLGYGYTF.

The chain combines TRBV5-4 with TRBJ2-7, with a possible D match to TRBD1 (6 bases). The CDR3 runs 15 residues. Germline CDR1 SGHNT, CDR2 YYREEE (reference sequence). V was pared by 0 bases and J by 0 bases, with 10 bases between. The CDR3 spells CASSLGQGSSYEQYF. The CDR3 DNA reads TGTGCCAGCAGCTTGGGGCAGGGGAGCTCCTACGAGCAGTACTTC.

This chain joins TRBV5-6 and TRBJ2-7; no clear D. V was shortened by 4 bases and J by 2 bases, with 16 bases between the two germline ends. CDR3 length equals 15 residues. CDR1 is SGHDT, CDR2 YYEEEE, per germline. CDR3: CASSHPRSRPYEQYF. In DNA, the CDR3 is TGTGCCAGCAGCCATCCCCGGAGTCGCCCCTACGAGCAGTACTTC.

The CDR3: CSVVSSGKETQYF. The CDR3 DNA sequence: TGCAGCGTTGTTTCTAGCGGGAAAGAGACCCAGTACTTC. The chain uses TRBV29-1 and TRBJ2-5; TRBD2 aligns across 9 bases. The CDR3 length is 13 residues. The V gene end was trimmed by 4 bases and the J gene end by 3 bases; junction bases not matched to a gene: 3. Germline CDR1 is SQVTM and CDR2 is ANQGSEA.

V usage is TRBV30 and J usage is TRBJ2-2, with TRBD2 as a possible D gene (5 bases). Germline lookup yields CDR1 GTSNPN and CDR2 SVGIG (reference sequence). Trimming pared 0 bases from V and 0 bases from J, leaving 11 bases between. The CDR3 covers 16 residues. CDR3 in DNA: TGTGCCTGGAGTGTACTAGGGCAGTCGAACACCGGGGAGCTGTTTTTT. Translated, it gives CAWSVLGQSNTGELFF.

The chain joins TRBV13 to TRBJ1-1; 7 bases agree with TRBD1. The J segment lost 7 bases and the V segment lost 5 bases, leaving 10 bases of the junction unmatched. The germline V gene encodes CDR1 PRHDT and CDR2 FYEKMQ (reference sequence). This CDR3 has 14 residues. CDR3 in DNA: TGTGCCAGCAGCACCAGAACAGGGGCAAGTGAAGCTTTCTTT. Its protein is CASSTRTGASEAFF.

This clone was found once. This chain uses TRBV28 with TRBJ1-1; a possible D gene is TRBD1 (6 bases). This CDR3 contains 14 residues. Germline CDR1 is MDHEN and CDR2 is SYDVKM. Trimming removed 4 bases at V and 4 bases at J, with 13 bases between. Here the CDR3 DNA reads TGTGCCAGCAGTTCCCAGGGGTTGTCCACTGAAGCTTTCTTT. Translation gives CASSSQGLSTEAFF.

The CDR3 region is CASSQVPGGNQPQHF. DNA for the CDR3: TGTGCCAGCAGCCAAGTGCCCGGGGGCAATCAGCCCCAGCATTTT. This chain joins TRBV14 and TRBJ1-5, with D unclear. The length of the CDR3 is 15 residues. CDR1 is SGHDN, CDR2 FVKESK, per germline. V was pared by 1 base and J by 2 bases, with 9 bases between.

The chain links TRBV2 to TRBJ1-4; tentative D call: TRBD1 (6 bases). This CDR3 region has 16 residues. Germline V lookup: CDR1 SNHLY, CDR2 FYNNEI. V gave up 6 bases and J gave up 1 base, with 15 bases separating them. The CDR3 spells CASSRGQGVTNEKLFF. DNA for the CDR3: TGTGCCAGCAGCAGGGGCCAAGGGGTAACTAATGAAAAACTGTTTTTT. The full variable domain, with the rest looked up from reference TRBV2 and TRBJ1-4, is EPEVTQTPSHQVTQMGQEVILRCVPISNHLYFYWYRQILGQKVEFLVSFYNNEISEKSEIFDDQFSVERPDGSNFTLKIRSTKLEDSAMYFCASSRGQGVTNEKLFFGSGTQLSVL.

The table lists this clone with a count of one. The V call is TRBV3-1 (or the pseudogene TRBV3-2), the J call TRBJ2-3; TRBD2 is a possible D gene (6 bases). This CDR3 region has 15 residues. With 2 bases removed from V and 2 bases from J, the gap between germline ends came to 11 bases. The V gene's germline CDR1 is LGHDT and CDR2 YNNKEL (reference sequence). CDR3: CASSQRGRNTDTQYF. CDR3 coding DNA: TGTGCCAGCAGCCAACGGGGGAGGAACACAGATACGCAGTATTTT.

The CDR3, as DNA: TGTGCCTGCTCTGGGGGGAGCTCTGGAAACACCATATATTTT. As protein: CACSGGSSGNTIYF. The chain joins TRBV30 to TRBJ1-3; possible D gene TRBD1, 5 bases. The CDR3 is made up of 14 amino acids. Trimming removed 6 bases from V and 0 bases from J, with 12 bases in between. Germline V lookup: CDR1 GTSNPN, CDR2 SVGIG (reference sequence).

This clone came up once. Relative to the germline gene, one junction end is altered; a read error may explain this. J is TRBJ2-1 and V is TRBV6-5; TRBD2 is a possible D gene (8 bases). The CDR3 length is 13 residues. The V gene's germline CDR1 is MNHEY and CDR2 SVGAGI. CDR3 sequence: CASIPGGGLPPVF. The CDR3 DNA is TGTGCCAGCATCCCGGGAGGGGGCCTCCCTCCGGTCTTC.

The CDR3 DNA reads as TGCGCCAGCACTCTATCGACAGCCCCCGGGGAAAAACTGTTTTTT. Its protein product is CASTLSTAPGEKLFF. The chain combines TRBV5-1 with TRBJ1-4; D might be TRBD1 (5 bases). Trimming removed 6 bases from V and 8 bases from J, with 20 bases in between. The germline gives CDR1 SGHRS, CDR2 YFSETQ. The CDR3 runs 15 residues.

The chain joins TRBV5-8 to TRBJ1-4, with D maybe TRBD1 (6 bases). The germline CDR1 and CDR2 sequences are SGHTS and YDEGEE. The CDR3 consists of 15 residues. V lost 3 bases and J lost 5, with 14 bases in between. The CDR3 is CASSSGGGTNEKLFF. In DNA, the CDR3 is TGTGCCAGCAGCTCGGGAGGGGGTACAAATGAAAAACTGTTTTTT.

The V and J genes are TRBV12-3 or TRBV12-4 and TRBJ2-1; TRBD2 agrees at 7 bases. V lost 3 bases and J lost 6; bases outside the gene matches: 2. This CDR3 is 13 amino acids long. This chain's CDR3 is CASSLGGSNEQFF. Written as DNA, the CDR3 is TGTGCCAGCAGTTTGGGGGGGAGCAATGAGCAGTTCTTC.

The chain joins TRBV19 to TRBJ1-5; D perhaps matches TRBD1 (5 bases). V lost 0 bases to trimming and J lost 2 bases, with 8 bases between them. The CDR3 is 15 residues long. CDR1 and CDR2 (germline): LNHDA, SQIVND (reference sequence). CDR3 sequence: CASSIEATGNQPQHF. DNA of the CDR3: TGTGCCAGTAGTATAGAAGCGACAGGCAATCAGCCCCAGCATTTT. Variable domain in full (rest from reference TRBV19 and TRBJ1-5): DGGITQSPKYLFRKEGQNVTLSCEQNLNHDAMYWYRQDPGQGLRLIYYSQIVNDFQKGDIAEGYSVSREKKESFPLTVTSAQKNPTAFYLCASSIEATGNQPQHFGDGTRLSIL.